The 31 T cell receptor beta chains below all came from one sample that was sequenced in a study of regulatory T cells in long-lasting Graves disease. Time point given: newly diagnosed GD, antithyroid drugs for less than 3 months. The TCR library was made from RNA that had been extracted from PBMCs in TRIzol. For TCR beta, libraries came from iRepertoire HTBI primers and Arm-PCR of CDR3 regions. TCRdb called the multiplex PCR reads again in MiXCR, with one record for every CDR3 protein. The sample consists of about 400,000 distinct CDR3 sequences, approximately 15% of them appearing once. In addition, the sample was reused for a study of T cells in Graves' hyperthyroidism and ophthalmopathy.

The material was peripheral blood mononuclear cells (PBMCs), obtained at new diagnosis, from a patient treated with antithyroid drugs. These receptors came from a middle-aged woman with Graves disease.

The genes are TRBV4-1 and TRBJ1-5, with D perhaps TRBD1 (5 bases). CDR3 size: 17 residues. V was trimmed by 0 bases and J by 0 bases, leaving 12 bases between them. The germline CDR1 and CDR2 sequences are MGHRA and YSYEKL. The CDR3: CASSQEAGTYSNQPQHF. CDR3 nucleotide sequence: TGCGCCAGCAGCCAAGAGGCTGGGACTTATAGCAATCAGCCCCAGCATTTT.

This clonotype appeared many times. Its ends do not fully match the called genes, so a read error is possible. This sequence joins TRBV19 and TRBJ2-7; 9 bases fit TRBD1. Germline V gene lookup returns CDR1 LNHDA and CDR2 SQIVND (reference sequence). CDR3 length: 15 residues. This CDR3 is CASSPGQGSSYEQYF. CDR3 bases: TGCGCCAGCAGCCCGGGACAGGGAAGCTCCTACGAGCAGTACTTC.

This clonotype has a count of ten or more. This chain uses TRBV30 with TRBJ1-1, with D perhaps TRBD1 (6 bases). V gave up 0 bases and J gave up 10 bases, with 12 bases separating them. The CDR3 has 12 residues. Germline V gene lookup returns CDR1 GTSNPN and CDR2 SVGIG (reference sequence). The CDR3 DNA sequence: TGTGCCTGGAGTGTTGGTATAGGGGGAGCTTTCTTT. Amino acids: CAWSVGIGGAFF.

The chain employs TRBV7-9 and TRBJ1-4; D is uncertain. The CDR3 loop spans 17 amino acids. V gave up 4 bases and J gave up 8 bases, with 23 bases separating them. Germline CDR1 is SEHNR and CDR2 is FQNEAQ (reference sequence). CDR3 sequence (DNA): TGTGCCAGCAGCTCACACCGCATGGACGGAGGTTTAGAAAAACTGTTTTTT. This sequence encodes CASSSHRMDGGLEKLFF.

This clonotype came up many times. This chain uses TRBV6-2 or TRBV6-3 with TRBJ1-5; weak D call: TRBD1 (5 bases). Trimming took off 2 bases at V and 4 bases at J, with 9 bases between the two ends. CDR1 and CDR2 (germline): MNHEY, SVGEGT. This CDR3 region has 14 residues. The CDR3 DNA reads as TGTGCCAGCAGTTACGGGTCAGGGAATCAGCCCCAGCATTTT. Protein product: CASSYGSGNQPQHF.

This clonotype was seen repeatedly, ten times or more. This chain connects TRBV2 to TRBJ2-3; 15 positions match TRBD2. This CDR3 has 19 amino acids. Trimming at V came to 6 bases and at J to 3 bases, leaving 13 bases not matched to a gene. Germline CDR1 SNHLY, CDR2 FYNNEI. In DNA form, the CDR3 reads TGTGCCAGCAGGACCCCGGGACTAGCGGGGGGCGACACTACAGATACGCAGTATTTT. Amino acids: CASRTPGLAGGDTTDTQYF.

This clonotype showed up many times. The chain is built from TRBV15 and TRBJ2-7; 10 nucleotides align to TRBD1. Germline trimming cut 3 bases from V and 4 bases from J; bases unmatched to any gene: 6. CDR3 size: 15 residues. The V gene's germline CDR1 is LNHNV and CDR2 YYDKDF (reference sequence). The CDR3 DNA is TGTGCCACCAGCAGCCAGGACAGGGGGGAGTACGAGCAGTACTTC. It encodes CATSSQDRGEYEQYF.

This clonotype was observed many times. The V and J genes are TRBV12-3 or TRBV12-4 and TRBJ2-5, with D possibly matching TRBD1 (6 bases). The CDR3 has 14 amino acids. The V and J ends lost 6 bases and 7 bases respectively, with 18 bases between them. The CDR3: CASSPGHRIGTQYF. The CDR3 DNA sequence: TGTGCCAGCAGCCCGGGACACAGGATAGGGACCCAGTACTTC.

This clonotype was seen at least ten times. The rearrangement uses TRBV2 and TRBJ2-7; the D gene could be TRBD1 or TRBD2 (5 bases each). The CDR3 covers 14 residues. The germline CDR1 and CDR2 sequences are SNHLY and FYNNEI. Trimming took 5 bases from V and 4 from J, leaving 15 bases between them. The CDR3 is CASSRDEQSYEQYF. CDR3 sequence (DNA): TGTGCCAGCAGTAGGGACGAGCAATCATACGAGCAGTACTTC. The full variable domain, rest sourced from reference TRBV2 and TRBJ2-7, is EPEVTQTPSHQVTQMGQEVILRCVPISNHLYFYWYRQILGQKVEFLVSFYNNEISEKSEIFDDQFSVERPDGSNFTLKIRSTKLEDSAMYFCASSRDEQSYEQYFGPGTRLTVT.

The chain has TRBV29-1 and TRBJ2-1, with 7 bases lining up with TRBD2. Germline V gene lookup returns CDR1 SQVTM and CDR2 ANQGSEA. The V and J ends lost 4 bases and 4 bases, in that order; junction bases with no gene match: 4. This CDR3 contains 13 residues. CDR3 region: CSVGEGLYNEQFF. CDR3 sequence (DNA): TGCAGCGTTGGGGAGGGGTTGTACAATGAGCAGTTCTTC.

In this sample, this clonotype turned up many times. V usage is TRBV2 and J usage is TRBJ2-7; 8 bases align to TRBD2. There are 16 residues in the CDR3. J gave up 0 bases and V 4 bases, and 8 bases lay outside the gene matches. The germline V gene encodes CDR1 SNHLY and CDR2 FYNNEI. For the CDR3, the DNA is TGTGCCAGCAGTGTGTCACGGGAGGGGGACTCCTACGAGCAGTACTTC. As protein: CASSVSREGDSYEQYF.

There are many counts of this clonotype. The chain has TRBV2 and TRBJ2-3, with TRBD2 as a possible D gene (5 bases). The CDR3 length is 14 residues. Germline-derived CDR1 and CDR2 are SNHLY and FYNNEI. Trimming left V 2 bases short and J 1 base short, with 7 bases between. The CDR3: CASSELARTDTQYF. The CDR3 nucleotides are TGTGCCAGCAGTGAACTAGCCCGCACAGATACGCAGTATTTT.

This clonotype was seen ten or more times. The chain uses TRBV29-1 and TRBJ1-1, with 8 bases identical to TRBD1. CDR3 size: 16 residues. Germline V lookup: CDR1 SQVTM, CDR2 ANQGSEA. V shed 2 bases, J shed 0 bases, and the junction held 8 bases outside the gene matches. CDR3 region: CSVEKRAGGLNTEAFF. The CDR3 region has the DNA TGCAGCGTTGAAAAGAGGGCAGGGGGCTTGAACACTGAAGCTTTCTTT. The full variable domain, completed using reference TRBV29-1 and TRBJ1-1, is SAVISQKPSRDICQRGTSLTIQCQVDSQVTMMFWYRQQPGQSLTLIATANQGSEATYESGFVIDKFPISRPNLTFSTLTVSNMSPEDSSIYLCSVEKRAGGLNTEAFFGQGTRLTVV.

The CDR3 region has the DNA TGTGCCAGCAGTGAAGGAGTGACTCGCGGGCAGTTCTTC. Protein product: CASSEGVTRGQFF. V is TRBV2 and J is TRBJ2-1; D is undetermined. The V gene's germline CDR1 is SNHLY and CDR2 FYNNEI. The CDR3 sequence is 13 residues long. Trimming shortened V by 1 base and J by 12 bases, and 13 bases separated the two germline ends.

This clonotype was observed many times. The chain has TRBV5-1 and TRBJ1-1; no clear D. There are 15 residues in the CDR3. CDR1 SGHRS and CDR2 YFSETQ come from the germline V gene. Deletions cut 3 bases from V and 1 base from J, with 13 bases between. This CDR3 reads CASSSQSSGNTEAFF. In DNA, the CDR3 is TGCGCCAGCAGCTCTCAATCATCAGGGAACACTGAAGCTTTCTTT.

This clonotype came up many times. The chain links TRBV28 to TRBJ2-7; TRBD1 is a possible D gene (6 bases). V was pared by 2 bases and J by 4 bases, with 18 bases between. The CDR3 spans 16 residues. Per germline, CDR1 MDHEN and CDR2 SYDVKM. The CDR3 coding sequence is TGTGCCAGCAGTTTACAGGGGCCGATCAAACCGTACGAGCAGTACTTC. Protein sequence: CASSLQGPIKPYEQYF.

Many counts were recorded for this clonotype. CDR3 nucleotides: TGCAGTGCTAGGAAAGCGGGAGGGCCTCTTGCGGCCAATAATGAGCAGTTCTTC. It is translated as CSARKAGGPLAANNEQFF. The chain couples TRBV20-1 to TRBJ2-1, with 10 positions matching TRBD2. CDR3 length: 18 residues. Germline-derived CDR1 and CDR2 are DFQATT and SNEGSKA (reference sequence). The J segment lost 7 bases and the V segment lost 3 bases, leaving 18 bases of the junction unmatched.

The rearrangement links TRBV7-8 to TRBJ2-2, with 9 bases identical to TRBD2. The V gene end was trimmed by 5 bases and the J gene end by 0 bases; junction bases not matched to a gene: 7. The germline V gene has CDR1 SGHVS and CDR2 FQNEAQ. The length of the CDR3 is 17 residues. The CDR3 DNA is TGTGCCAGCAGCGCCCGCGCGGGGGGGACGAACACCGGGGAGCTGTTTTTT. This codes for CASSARAGGTNTGELFF. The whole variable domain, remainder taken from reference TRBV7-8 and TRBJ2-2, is GAGVSQSPRYKVAKRGQDVALRCDPISGHVSLFWYQQALGQGPEFLTYFQNEAQLDKSGLPSDRFFAERPEGSVSTLKIQRTQQEDSAVYLCASSARAGGTNTGELFFGEGSRLTVL.

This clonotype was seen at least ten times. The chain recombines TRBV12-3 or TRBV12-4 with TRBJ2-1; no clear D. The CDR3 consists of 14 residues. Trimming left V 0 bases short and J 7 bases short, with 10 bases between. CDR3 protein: CASSLALRGNEQFF. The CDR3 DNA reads TGTGCCAGCAGTTTAGCGCTAAGAGGTAATGAGCAGTTCTTC.

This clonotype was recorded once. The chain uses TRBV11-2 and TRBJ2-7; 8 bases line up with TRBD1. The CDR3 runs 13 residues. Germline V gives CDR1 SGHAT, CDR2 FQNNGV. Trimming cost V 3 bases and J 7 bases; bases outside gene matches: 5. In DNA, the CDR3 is TGTGCCAGCAGCTTGGGACAGGCATCTGAGCAGTACTTC. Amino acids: CASSLGQASEQYF. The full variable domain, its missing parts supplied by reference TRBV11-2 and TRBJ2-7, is EAGVAQSPRYKIIEKRQSVAFWCNPISGHATLYWYQQILGQGPKLLIQFQNNGVVDDSQLPKDRFSAERLKGVDSTLKIQPAKLEDSAVYLCASSLGQASEQYFGPGTRLTVT.

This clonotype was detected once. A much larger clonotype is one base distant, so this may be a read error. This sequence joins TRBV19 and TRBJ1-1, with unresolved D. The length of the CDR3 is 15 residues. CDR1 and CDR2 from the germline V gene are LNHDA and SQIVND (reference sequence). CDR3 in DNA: TGTGCCAGTCGTATAGTTGGCTTCCTAAACACTGAAGCTTTCTTT. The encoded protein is CASRIVGFLNTEAFF. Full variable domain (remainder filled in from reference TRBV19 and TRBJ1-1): DGGITQSPKYLFRKEGQNVTLSCEQNLNHDAMYWYRQDPGQGLRLIYYSQIVNDFQKGDIAEGYSVSREKKESFPLTVTSAQKNPTAFYLCASRIVGFLNTEAFFGQGTRLTVV.

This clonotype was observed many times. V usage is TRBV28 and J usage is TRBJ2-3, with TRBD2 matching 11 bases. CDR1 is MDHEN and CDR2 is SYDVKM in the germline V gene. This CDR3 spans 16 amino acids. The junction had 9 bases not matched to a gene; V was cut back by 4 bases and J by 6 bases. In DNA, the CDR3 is TGTGCCAGCAGTTCAACTAGCGGGAGTGGTTCGGATACGCAGTATTTT. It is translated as CASSSTSGSGSDTQYF.

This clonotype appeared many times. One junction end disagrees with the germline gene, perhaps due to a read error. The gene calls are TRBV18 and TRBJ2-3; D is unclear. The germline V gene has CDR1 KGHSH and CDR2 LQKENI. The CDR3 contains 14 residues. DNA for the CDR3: TGTGCCAGCTCTCCACTCGGACCCACAGATACGCAGTATTTT. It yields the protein CASSPLGPTDTQYF.

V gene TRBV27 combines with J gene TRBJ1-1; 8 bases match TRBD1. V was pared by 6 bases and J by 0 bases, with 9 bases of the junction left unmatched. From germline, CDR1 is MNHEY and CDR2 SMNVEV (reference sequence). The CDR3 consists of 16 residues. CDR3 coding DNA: TGTGCCAGCAGCCGGGACAGGACTATCATGAACACTGAAGCTTTCTTT. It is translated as CASSRDRTIMNTEAFF.

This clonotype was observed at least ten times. The CDR3 region has the DNA TGTGCCAGTAGCCATCCTACAGGGTGGTGGGAGACCCAGTACTTC. Translating gives CASSHPTGWWETQYF. J is TRBJ2-5 and V is TRBV19, with D perhaps TRBD1 (6 bases). V shed 6 bases and J shed 5 bases, with 19 bases lying between them. Germline values: CDR1 LNHDA, CDR2 SQIVND (reference sequence). This CDR3 has 15 residues.

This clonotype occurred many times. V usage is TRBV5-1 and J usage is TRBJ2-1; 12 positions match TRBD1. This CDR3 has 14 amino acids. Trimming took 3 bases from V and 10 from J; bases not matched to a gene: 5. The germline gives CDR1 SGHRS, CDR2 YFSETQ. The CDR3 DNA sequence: TGCGCCAGCAGCTCGGGACAGGGGGCCGTCGAGCAGTTCTTC. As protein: CASSSGQGAVEQFF.

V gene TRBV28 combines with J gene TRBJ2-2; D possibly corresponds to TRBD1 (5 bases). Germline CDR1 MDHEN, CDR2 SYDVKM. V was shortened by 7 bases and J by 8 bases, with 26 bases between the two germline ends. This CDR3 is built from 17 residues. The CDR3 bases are TGTGCCAGCACCGTCTTCGTTGACAGCCCCACCACGGGGGAGCTGTTTTTT. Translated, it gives CASTVFVDSPTTGELFF.

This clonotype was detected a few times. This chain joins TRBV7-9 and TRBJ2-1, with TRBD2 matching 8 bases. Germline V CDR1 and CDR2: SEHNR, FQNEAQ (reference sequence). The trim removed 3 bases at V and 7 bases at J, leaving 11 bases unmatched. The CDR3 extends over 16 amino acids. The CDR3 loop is CASSFPAGVRGNEQFF. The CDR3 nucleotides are TGTGCCAGCAGCTTTCCAGCGGGAGTTCGCGGTAATGAGCAGTTCTTC.

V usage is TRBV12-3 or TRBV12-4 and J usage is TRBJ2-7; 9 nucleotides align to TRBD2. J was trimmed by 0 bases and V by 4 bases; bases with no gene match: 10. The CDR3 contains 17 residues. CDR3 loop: CASSSASGTLSSYEQYF. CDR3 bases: TGTGCCAGCAGTTCCGCTAGCGGGACCCTCAGCTCCTACGAGCAGTACTTC.

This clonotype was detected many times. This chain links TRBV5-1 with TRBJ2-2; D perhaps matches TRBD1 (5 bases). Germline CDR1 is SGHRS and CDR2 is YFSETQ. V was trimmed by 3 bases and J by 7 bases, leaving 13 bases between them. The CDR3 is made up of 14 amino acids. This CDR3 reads CASSSSRADGELFF. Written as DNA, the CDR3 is TGCGCCAGCAGCTCGTCCAGGGCGGACGGGGAGCTGTTTTTT.

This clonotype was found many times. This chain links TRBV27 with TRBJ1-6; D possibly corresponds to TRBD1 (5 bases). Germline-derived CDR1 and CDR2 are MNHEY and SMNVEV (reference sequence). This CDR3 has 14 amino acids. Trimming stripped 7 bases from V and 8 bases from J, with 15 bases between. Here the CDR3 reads CASKRAGGDSPLHF. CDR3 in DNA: TGTGCCAGCAAAAGGGCGGGGGGAGATTCACCCCTCCACTTT.